This T cell receptor (beta chain) was sequenced during a study of cytomegalovirus exposure and HLA in healthy donors listed by TCRdb under 2017. About the full investigation: According to an earlier analysis of a few hundred of the donors, 150 million to 200 million T cells yielded 90 million to 140 million unique TCR beta sequences and approximately 300 Gb of sequence data. An early release that covered fewer than 800 HLA-typed donors contained approximately 300 gigabases of sequencing data and around 85 million unique TCR sequences. Of the 350 to 400 genotyped donors, around 81% fell in the genetic ancestry cluster associated with self-reported Caucasian donors. The study aimed to test whether signatures of past pathogen exposure could be identified by cataloging public T cell receptors. The T cell repertoires of under 750 subjects were profiled by immunosequencing and related to cytomegalovirus serostatus. Along with the approximately 650-subject first cohort, a separate validation cohort of 120 different subjects was used. High-throughput TCR immunosequencing, statistical association of individual TCRs with disease status, and machine learning were combined to predict cytomegalovirus infection status. A later analysis re-examined previously published TCR beta repertoires from more than 650 donors and added high-resolution HLA genotyping to investigate patterns of TCR occurrence. The later analysis used no new phenotypic data to find candidate immune exposures, relying instead on TCR beta sequences and their occurrence across donors. An earlier analysis of fewer than 750 of the donors used high-throughput TCR beta sequencing to judge whether each TCR beta V gene segment behaved as functional or pseudogenic. Alongside the repertoire data, information on donor age, sex, ethnicity and CMV serostatus was compiled. In a later genetic analysis, genome-wide SNP genotypes for about three fifths of the 666 donors were used, and that subset was treated as a discovery cohort. All discovery cohort repertoires had been generated using a single sequencing platform. Class I and class II HLA loci were covered by the typing at four-digit resolution. The number of typed donors differed by locus: about 620-630 for A, B, C, DRB1 and DQB1; 522 for DQA1; around 610 for DPA1; and around 450 for DPB1. Because of strong linkage in the cohort, five DR-DQ haplotypes were treated as single units for association and clustering. Across some 400 genotyped donors of the cohort, an average of roughly 250,000 unique TCR beta nucleotide sequences per donor were sequenced, and roughly a sixth of those sequences were non-productive. Study-wide conclusions, independent of this receptor: In vitro tests confirmed that three of the cytomegalovirus-associated TCR beta chains recognize cytomegalovirus antigens. Linkage disequilibrium might explain the correlated functional status among segregating V segments, but an unknown experimental factor could not be excluded. Most TCR sequences were observed very rarely across donors, whereas some public TCRs were present in many individuals. Because HLA typing was missing for some donors at each locus, association tests included only the typed subset. According to a later analysis, most CMV-associated TCR beta chains appeared to be HLA-restricted, and the HLA associations seemed to be driven largely by CMV exposure. Strong co-occurrence of HLA alleles, especially DR and DQ, made assigning TCR associations to individual alleles difficult. In a later analysis, the rate of TCR association differed among HLA loci, with DRB1 alleles having the most associated TCRs and HLA-C alleles having the fewest. At a false discovery rate of 0.05, a later analysis linked 15,000 to 20,000 TCR beta sequences to specific HLA alleles. The classifier was reported to diagnose cytomegalovirus status with high specificity and sensitivity in both the original cohort and the validation cohort. The authors suggested that the approach could potentially be generalized to other disease states and immunological phenotypes. A further reported finding was that TCR beta sequences accurately predicted the HLA-A and HLA-B alleles for most subjects in the first cohort. A cluster of highly shared sequence variants was judged likely to represent a technical artifact of the sequencing pipeline. Because counts were too low, roughly 18 rarely observed V segments, including chromosome 9 orphons, were left out of the earlier analysis of 587 of the donors. The study gave a list of some 150 TCR beta chains associated with cytomegalovirus. Some IMGT-functional V segments, including TRBV6-2 and TRBV6-3, could not be told apart with the 87-base-pair reads, so those segments were excluded. In a later analysis, several top co-occurrence clusters were reported to appear linked to parvovirus B19, influenza, CMV and Epstein-Barr virus. In this cohort, only TCR beta chains were sequenced, and detectable features were limited by the absence of alpha or paired-chain data. An earlier analysis of 587 of the donors showed that most TCR beta V segments appeared in productive rearrangements either about 87% or about 30% of the time, which broadly matched IMGT annotations. Compared with equally common non-associated chains, HLA-associated TCR beta chains in a later analysis were more clonally expanded and had lower generation probabilities. A later genetic analysis reported fewer N-insertions in productive TCRs among donors in an Asian-associated ancestry cluster than the approximately 700-donor mean. For the cohort, immune exposure information was limited to CMV serostatus. A later genetic analysis associated a missense DCLRE1C variant with V-gene and J-gene trimming of TCR beta chains, and an independent cohort replicated the association. Roughly uniform sequencing depth across donors was assumed in presence/absence analyses, although this assumption may not hold.

The cohort comprised under 700 healthy bone marrow donors. Cohort members were all nominally healthy when sampled, although unrecorded immune exposures were likely present. The donor tested CMV seronegative and was one of the 352 seronegative cohort members. Each donor provided a peripheral blood sample, and peripheral blood mononuclear cells were used for TCR beta sequencing. Genomic DNA was extracted from the blood cell samples with the Qiagen DNeasy Blood Extraction Kit. Unmatched junction bases come to 13, with V trimmed by 2 bases and J by 5 bases. The CDR3 sequence holds 17 residues, the cysteine and phenylalanine included. The sequence is cut down to CDR3 DNA, 51 bases in frame from base 1. Reading the germline V gene gives CDR1 SGHAT and CDR2 FQNNGV. Comments on this clone: Its target antigen remains unknown. No base quality values were provided; no much bigger clone lies one nucleotide off.

The library was prepared using the immunoSEQ multiplex PCR assay. A mixture of 60 forward primers for TCR Vbeta segments and 13 reverse primers for TCR Jbeta segments was used in the multiplex PCR. The CDR3 region of rearranged TCR beta genes was amplified from genomic DNA with a multiplex PCR assay. Amplified TCR beta libraries were sequenced as 87-base-pair reads on the Illumina HiSeq System. The paper's processing steps were these. Across the 500 to 700 repertoires, a later analysis counted 78 million or so unique TCR beta chains, some 11 million of which were shared by at least two donors. To remove PCR and sequencing errors, raw reads were error-corrected and collapsed into unique sequences using a nearest-neighbor algorithm that merged closely related sequences. V, D and J gene segments were assigned by aligning CDR3 sequences to IMGT reference sequences. Each retained sequence needed at least a six-nucleotide match to both a V gene segment and a J gene segment. A rearrangement was called productive if the CDR3 had no stop codons and remained in frame with V and J, and every other rearrangement was called non-productive. Following IMGT convention, CDR3 was defined as the stretch from the second conserved V-encoded cysteine up to the conserved J-encoded phenylalanine. Sequences without an unambiguous match to a single V gene segment were excluded from the earlier analysis of 450 to 650 of the donors. An earlier analysis of 587 of the donors called V segments functional above 56.7% productive rearrangements and segregating when the between-donor standard deviation exceeded 5%. To diagnose cytomegalovirus status from the catalog of TCR beta chain sequences, a statistical classification framework was built. V and J gene assignment, in a later analysis, came from comparing TCR nucleotide sequences with IMGT/GENE-DB human TR gene sequences. In a later analysis, CDR3 sequences and most-parsimonious VDJ recombination scenarios were assigned using the TCRdist pipeline. In a later analysis, each TCR beta chain was defined by its CDR3 amino acid sequence together with its V-gene family, and reads lacking a unique V-gene family were excluded. As a way to deal with suspected cross-contamination and a sequencing artifact, a later analysis dropped approximately 590 nucleotide sequences that were highly shared and had low generation probability. In a later analysis, a clonal expansion index was calculated for each public chain from normalized within-repertoire ranks of inferred template counts. A later analysis computed generation probabilities with a VDJ recombination model fitted to out-of-frame rearrangements, and checked the results against IGoR. Hypergeometric tests were used in a later analysis to score TCR-TCR, TCR-HLA and TCR-CMV co-occurrence, with a repertoire-size bias correction applied to the TCR pairs. False discovery rates were estimated in a later analysis by permuting HLA or CMV assignments 20 times. In a later analysis, co-occurring TCRs were grouped with DBSCAN, and TCRdist sequence similarity was added when clustering was performed within HLA-allele-positive subsets. Repertoires with fewer than 30,000 or more than 120,000 public chains, plus five repertoires with anomalous nucleotide sharing, were excluded from co-occurrence clustering. Drawn from immuneACCESS, this table holds only the in-frame rearrangements with V and J called that TCRdb kept. Clones are partly lost; checked studies trace under half to an unresolved V gene and leave the rest unexplained. Clone size and the V and J calls come from that table; the DNA yielded D and trimming. The sample data list roughly 120,000 clones, and over 15% of these were observed just once. Of the sample, under 2% is held by the ten largest clones.

Recombination connected TRBV11-2 to TRBJ1-2; TRBD1 aligns with 8 central bases. Material for sequencing was PBMCs. The source of this sequence is a woman aged 18-29 years in good health and CMV-seronegative. The DNA reads as follows: TGTGCCAGCAGCTTAACTACGGGCAGGGGGCTTTGGTATGGCTACACCTTC. This sequence encodes CASSLTTGRGLWYGYTF.